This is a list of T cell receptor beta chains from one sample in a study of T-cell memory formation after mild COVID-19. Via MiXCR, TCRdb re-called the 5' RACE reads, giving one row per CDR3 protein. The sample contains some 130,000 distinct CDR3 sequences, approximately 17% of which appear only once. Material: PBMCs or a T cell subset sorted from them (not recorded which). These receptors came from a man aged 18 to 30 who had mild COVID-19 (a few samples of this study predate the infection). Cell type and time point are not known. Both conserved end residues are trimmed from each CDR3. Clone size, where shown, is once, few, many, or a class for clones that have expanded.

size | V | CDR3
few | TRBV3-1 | ATQKGRWGTDTQY
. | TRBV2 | ASGPRTGSNQPQH
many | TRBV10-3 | AIADYNEQF
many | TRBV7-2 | ASSLTAVGDSPLH
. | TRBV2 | ASSEKLVVNSDTQY
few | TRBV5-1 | ASSLVSTFGGYNEQF
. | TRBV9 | ASSVAVGMNTEAF
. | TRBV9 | ASSEAGGLDEQF
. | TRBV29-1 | SVEGDRQAQETQY
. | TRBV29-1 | SVEVGGFEQY
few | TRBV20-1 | SASTSRAANSPLH
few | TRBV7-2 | ASSPRALLAF
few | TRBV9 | ASSKQGGGYT
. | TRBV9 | ASSSGGADQPQH
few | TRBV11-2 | ASSPPSWRGARGDTQY
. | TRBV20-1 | SARSSGVMLETQY
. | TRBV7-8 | ASSPDRQGVGETQY
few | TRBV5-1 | ASSFSMDTQY
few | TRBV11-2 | ASSKASGEQETQY
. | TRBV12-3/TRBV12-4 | ASSLGGGGNTDTQY
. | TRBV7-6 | ASSSPTGDPTKQY
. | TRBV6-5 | ASSPRRGVNTGELF
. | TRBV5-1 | ASSNQYGYT
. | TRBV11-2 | ASSVPRDRGYGYT
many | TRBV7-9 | ASSFGTLVTEAF
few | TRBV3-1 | ASSLWAGSGGRDEQF
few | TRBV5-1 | ASSLRPGPQETQY
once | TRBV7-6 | ASTYKGYT
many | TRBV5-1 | ASSFGDFSGANVLT
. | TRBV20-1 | SANFALAGARARETQY
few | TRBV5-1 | ASRGSGQGRNEQF
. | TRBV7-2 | ASSLGVRARETQY
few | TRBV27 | ASSFGGYTEAF
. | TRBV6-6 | ASSYARKYEQY
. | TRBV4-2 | ASSIQGNEGEAF
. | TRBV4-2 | ASSPGQFNSPLH
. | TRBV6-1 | ASSERRNYGYT
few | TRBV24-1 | ATSDRIGRGGRDEQF
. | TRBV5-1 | ASSLAQGSGNTIY
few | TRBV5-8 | ASSSSPGLNTEAF
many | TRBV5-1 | ASSLAETTQY
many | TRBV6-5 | ASSYSPSGSYEQY
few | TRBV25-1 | ASMDRSDGYT